Shown below are 30 T cell receptor beta chains from a single sample sequenced in a study of blood T cell repertoires in COVID-19. Here immunoSEQ multiplex PCR was the method, and the copy in TCRdb shows in-frame clones only, minus some. The sample records 160,000 or so clones, about four fifths being singletons. The sample comprised peripheral blood. The receptors were gathered from a man between 60 and 75 years old with active or convalescent COVID-19.

This clone has more than one count but fewer than ten. V and J are TRBV6-4 and TRBJ2-1; D is possibly TRBD1 (5 bases). This CDR3 is built from 12 residues. Trimming cost V 2 bases and J 10 bases, with 9 bases left between them. Germline V gene data show CDR1 as MRHNA and CDR2 as SNTAGT. In DNA form, the CDR3 reads TGTGCCAGCAGTGACCAGGGTAGGGAGCAGTTCTTC. It codes for CASSDQGREQFF.

The rearrangement uses TRBV6-2 or TRBV6-3 and TRBJ1-2, with 8 nucleotides matching TRBD1. Trimming took 5 bases from V and 4 from J; bases not matched to a gene: 6. Germline CDR1 reads MNHEY; CDR2 reads SVGEGT. CDR3 length: 14 residues. The CDR3 nucleotides read TGTGCCAGCAGTCTAACAGGGGGAGGCTATGGCTACACCTTC. This codes for CASSLTGGGYGYTF.

This clone appeared a single time. This chain uses TRBV19 with TRBJ1-5, with D possibly being TRBD1 (6 bases). In germline, CDR1 is LNHDA, CDR2 SQIVND (reference sequence). The CDR3 is 12 residues long. V was pared by 8 bases and J by 5 bases, with 10 bases between. CDR3 sequence: CASGRTDQPQHF. In DNA, the CDR3 is TGTGCCAGTGGAAGGACAGATCAGCCCCAGCATTTT.

The rearrangement uses TRBV6-2 or TRBV6-3 and TRBJ1-1; D is perhaps TRBD1 (6 bases). Looked up from germline, CDR1 is MNHEY and CDR2 is SVGEGT. V lost 5 bases, J lost 3 bases, and 16 bases lay in between. This CDR3 contains 15 residues. Here the CDR3 DNA reads TGTGCCAGCAGTGGGGGGGCCGGCGGGGACACTGAAGCTTTCTTT. It translates to CASSGGAGGDTEAFF.

The chain couples TRBV6-5 to TRBJ1-2; D not resolved. CDR3 size: 13 residues. Trimming removed 2 bases from V and 4 bases from J, with 8 bases in between. The germline V gene has CDR1 MNHEY and CDR2 SVGAGI. CDR3 DNA: TGTGCCAGCAGTTACGAGTTCTCCTATGGCTACACCTTC. Protein product: CASSYEFSYGYTF.

The chain combines TRBV24-1 with TRBJ2-3, with TRBD1 identical over 10 bases. The V gene's germline CDR1 is KGHDR and CDR2 SFDVKD. This CDR3 is 18 amino acids long. Trimming at V came to 3 bases and at J to 6 bases, leaving 14 bases not matched to a gene. The chain's CDR3 is CATSDRGGDRGPRDTQYF. The CDR3 nucleotides read TGTGCCACCAGTGATAGGGGGGGGGACAGGGGTCCCCGGGATACGCAGTATTTT.

This sequence joins TRBV5-4 and TRBJ2-1, with 12 bases matching TRBD2. Germline CDR1 SGHNT, CDR2 YYREEE (reference sequence). Trimming took 3 bases from V and 0 from J; bases not matched to a gene: 1. CDR3 length equals 16 residues. The CDR3 DNA is TGTGCCAGCAGCTCTAGCGGGGGGGTCTCCTACAATGAGCAGTTCTTC. This sequence encodes CASSSSGGVSYNEQFF. The full variable domain, rest sourced from reference TRBV5-4 and TRBJ2-1, is ETGVTQSPTHLIKTRGQQVTLRCSSQSGHNTVSWYQQALGQGPQFIFQYYREEENGRGNFPPRFSGLQFPNYSSELNVNALELDDSALYLCASSSSGGVSYNEQFFGPGTRLTVL.

The gene calls are TRBV9 and TRBJ2-5; 7 bases fit TRBD2. Looked up from germline, CDR1 is SGDLS and CDR2 is YYNGEE. This CDR3 is built from 14 residues. The J segment lost 1 base and the V segment lost 4 bases, leaving 4 bases of the junction unmatched. The CDR3 DNA follows: TGTGCCAGCAGCTCCGGGACTATCCAAGAGACCCAGTACTTC. Its translation is CASSSGTIQETQYF.

This clone has just a few counts. The J gene is TRBJ1-5, the V gene TRBV19, with 10 bases matching TRBD1. The germline V gene has CDR1 LNHDA and CDR2 SQIVND (reference sequence). The V and J ends lost 4 bases and 7 bases, in that order; junction bases with no gene match: 7. CDR3 size: 15 residues. This CDR3 is CASSTKGQGRQPQHF. CDR3 nucleotides: TGTGCCAGTAGTACGAAGGGACAGGGGCGCCAGCCCCAGCATTTT.

The chain couples TRBV3-1 (or the pseudogene TRBV3-2) to TRBJ1-3; D might be TRBD1 (6 bases). The germline V and J ends were trimmed by 2 bases and 2 bases, with 13 bases remaining between them. Germline values: CDR1 LGHDT, CDR2 YNNKEL (reference sequence). This CDR3 contains 16 residues. CDR3 protein: CASSQSTGGAGNTIYF. The DNA of the CDR3 is TGTGCCAGCAGCCAATCAACGGGGGGCGCTGGAAACACCATATATTTT.

In its sample, this clone was seen once. This chain links TRBV7-8 with TRBJ1-1, with D hard to call. The ends were cut back, 7 bases at V and 5 bases at J, with 17 bases in the middle. The germline gives CDR1 SGHVS, CDR2 FQNEAQ. The CDR3 totals 14 residues. CDR3 nucleotide sequence: TGTGCCAGCAATCTCCGGCTTTCGGGTACTGAAGCTTTCTTT. Translated: CASNLRLSGTEAFF.

The rearrangement joins TRBV10-3 to TRBJ2-2; 15 bases map to TRBD2. The V and J ends lost 10 bases and 5 bases, in that order; junction bases with no gene match: 8. The CDR3 is 16 residues long. Germline V gene data show CDR1 as ENHRY and CDR2 as SYGVKD. The chain's CDR3 is CATRTSGRAGTGELFF. The CDR3 DNA reads as TGTGCCACTCGGACTAGCGGGAGGGCGGGAACCGGGGAGCTGTTTTTT.

J is TRBJ1-1 and V is TRBV12-3 or TRBV12-4, with 9 bases fitting TRBD1. The CDR3 length is 12 residues. Trimming took 6 bases from V and 8 from J; bases not matched to a gene: 4. The CDR3 DNA sequence: TGTGCCAGCAGGGTTGGGACAGGGGAAGCTTTCTTT. Translating gives CASRVGTGEAFF.

The chain joins TRBV7-3 to TRBJ2-2, with 10 nucleotides matching TRBD1. Germline CDR1 is SGHTA and CDR2 is FQGTGA. This CDR3 is built from 17 residues. J lost 6 bases, V lost 6 bases, and 13 bases had no gene match. The CDR3 DNA is TGTGCCAGCAGGCATAGCGACAGGGGGCAGTTTCCCGGGGAGCTGTTTTTT. Translation gives CASRHSDRGQFPGELFF.

The chain links TRBV28 to TRBJ1-4; TRBD1 agrees at 7 bases. J lost 0 bases, V lost 6 bases, and 4 bases had no gene match. This CDR3 is built from 15 residues. Per germline, CDR1 MDHEN and CDR2 SYDVKM. Written as DNA, the CDR3 is TGTGCCAGCAGAAGGGACAGTACAACTAATGAAAAACTGTTTTTT. It is translated as CASRRDSTTNEKLFF.

The chain has TRBV5-1 and TRBJ1-3, with 8 bases fitting TRBD1. This CDR3 has 15 residues. Germline V gene data show CDR1 as SGHRS and CDR2 as YFSETQ. The V gene end was trimmed by 2 bases and the J gene end by 2 bases; junction bases not matched to a gene: 3. As DNA, the CDR3 is TGCGCCAGCAGCTTACAGGGGGACGCTGGAAACACCATATATTTT. As protein: CASSLQGDAGNTIYF.

The rearrangement uses TRBV2 and TRBJ1-5; tentatively, D is TRBD1 (5 bases). With 0 bases removed from V and 3 bases from J, the gap between germline ends came to 18 bases. The CDR3 consists of 18 residues. Germline lookup yields CDR1 SNHLY and CDR2 FYNNEI. The DNA of the CDR3 is TGTGCCAGCAGTGAAGCGCTTCCGGGGGAGGGAATCAATCAGCCCCAGCATTTT. Translating gives CASSEALPGEGINQPQHF.

The chain recombines TRBV10-3 with TRBJ2-1; 11 nucleotides match TRBD2. The length of the CDR3 is 17 residues. J lost 4 bases, V lost 4 bases, and 9 bases had no gene match. From germline, CDR1 is ENHRY and CDR2 SYGVKD. CDR3 sequence reads: CAISAGGLAVLYNEQFF. In DNA form, the CDR3 reads TGTGCCATCAGTGCAGGGGGACTAGCGGTACTGTACAATGAGCAGTTCTTC.

The genes are TRBV19 and TRBJ1-6; 9 bases fit TRBD1. This CDR3 has 15 amino acids. Losses at the gene ends were 1 base for V and 9 bases for J; bases not matched to a gene: 4. The germline V gene has CDR1 LNHDA and CDR2 SQIVND (reference sequence). The CDR3 spells CASSIVTGGISPLHF. CDR3 DNA: TGTGCCAGTAGTATAGTGACAGGGGGAATTTCACCCCTCCACTTT.

The DNA for the CDR3 is TGTGCCAGCAGTTTCCCAAACAGGGGAGGGAACACCGGGGAGCTGTTTTTT. The encoded protein is CASSFPNRGGNTGELFF. V and J are TRBV27 and TRBJ2-2, with a possible D match to TRBD1 (7 bases). Trimming removed 3 bases at V and 1 base at J, with 15 bases between. The CDR3 covers 17 residues. In germline, CDR1 is MNHEY, CDR2 SMNVEV (reference sequence).

J is TRBJ1-1 and V is TRBV6-1, with TRBD1 matching 7 bases. The CDR3 length is 15 residues. The germline CDR1 and CDR2 sequences are MNHNS and SASEGT. V gave up 2 bases and J gave up 6 bases; unmatched junction bases: 9. The CDR3 protein is CASSERTGYFAEAFF. The CDR3 DNA is TGTGCCAGCAGTGAACGGACAGGCTATTTCGCTGAAGCTTTCTTT.

V usage is TRBV9 and J usage is TRBJ1-1; the match to TRBD1 covers 8 bases. This CDR3 is 15 amino acids long. Per germline, CDR1 SGDLS and CDR2 YYNGEE. V dropped 2 bases and J dropped 4; count of bases not matched to a gene: 7. Written as DNA, the CDR3 is TGTGCCAGCAGCGTGAACCAGGGGGCGCGCACTGAAGCTTTCTTT. As protein: CASSVNQGARTEAFF.

The chain links TRBV5-4 to TRBJ2-5; 7 bases fit TRBD1. This CDR3 has 14 amino acids. Germline V gene data show CDR1 as SGHNT and CDR2 as YYREEE (reference sequence). Trimming took 3 bases from V and 1 from J; bases not matched to a gene: 3. In nucleotides, the CDR3 is TGTGCCAGCAGCTCAGGGGGTGGCCAAGAGACCCAGTACTTC. Its protein is CASSSGGGQETQYF. Combining the CDR3 with reference TRBV5-4 and TRBJ2-5 gives the whole variable domain ETGVTQSPTHLIKTRGQQVTLRCSSQSGHNTVSWYQQALGQGPQFIFQYYREEENGRGNFPPRFSGLQFPNYSSELNVNALELDDSALYLCASSSGGGQETQYFGPGTRLLVL.

A single count supports this clone. The rearrangement uses TRBV2 and TRBJ2-5; TRBD2 matches 13 bases. V shed 5 bases and J 5 bases; nucleotides not matched to a gene: 8. CDR3 length: 16 residues. Germline V gene lookup returns CDR1 SNHLY and CDR2 FYNNEI. The CDR3 coding sequence is TGTGCCAGCAGTCCCCGGACTAGCGGGGGTTCGGAGACCCAGTACTTC. Translating it yields CASSPRTSGGSETQYF.

This clone has a count of ten or more. This chain uses TRBV2 with TRBJ1-1; D may be TRBD1 (6 bases). The V end lost 4 bases, the J end lost 5 bases, and 14 bases lay between the germline ends. This CDR3 region has 14 residues. The germline V gene has CDR1 SNHLY and CDR2 FYNNEI. The CDR3 bases are TGTGCCAGCAGTGGCTCAGGGGTAGGGACTGAAGCTTTCTTT. Translation gives CASSGSGVGTEAFF.

This clone was seen a single time. V usage is TRBV6-1 and J usage is TRBJ2-7; D gene ambiguous. Germline lookup yields CDR1 MNHNS and CDR2 SASEGT. The CDR3 is 13 amino acids. Between the trimmed V and J ends, which lost 3 bases and 3 bases, there was a span of 9 bases. The CDR3 bases are TGTGCCAGCAGTGATATAAACGGCTACGAGCAGTACTTC. The encoded protein is CASSDINGYEQYF.

The V gene is TRBV4-2, the J gene TRBJ2-5, with D possibly matching TRBD2 (6 bases). The germline gives CDR1 LGHNA, CDR2 YNFKEQ. The CDR3 is made up of 17 amino acids. Between the trimmed V and J ends, which lost 2 bases and 2 bases, there was a span of 18 bases. The CDR3, as DNA: TGTGCCAGCAGCCAACGCAATAGGGGACTCCCTCAAGAGACCCAGTACTTC. This gives the protein CASSQRNRGLPQETQYF.

This chain connects TRBV6-5 to TRBJ1-1, with a tentative D call TRBD1 (6 bases). Per germline, CDR1 MNHEY and CDR2 SVGAGI. V lost 6 bases and J 0 bases, leaving 11 bases between the germline ends. This CDR3 is 14 amino acids long. The CDR3 coding sequence is TGTGCCAGCAGCCGGGACACAGTGAACACTGAAGCTTTCTTT. It yields the protein CASSRDTVNTEAFF.

V gene TRBV27 combines with J gene TRBJ2-6; no firm D call. The germline V gene encodes CDR1 MNHEY and CDR2 SMNVEV (reference sequence). V shed 1 base and J shed 1 base, with 8 bases lying between them. The CDR3 is 16 residues long. CDR3 DNA sequence: TGTGCCAGCAGTTTATGGTTCAGTTCTGGGGCCAACGTCCTGACTTTC. It translates to CASSLWFSSGANVLTF.

The gene calls are TRBV9 and TRBJ2-2; TRBD2 matches at 7 bases. The CDR3 spans 16 residues. The J segment lost 1 base and the V segment lost 4 bases, leaving 7 bases of the junction unmatched. CDR1 and CDR2 from the germline V gene are SGDLS and YYNGEE. The CDR3: CASSPRTGGNTGELFF. CDR3 DNA: TGTGCCAGCAGCCCCCGGACGGGGGGGAACACCGGGGAGCTGTTTTTT.